Following are 28 T cell receptor beta chains from one sample sequenced in a study of T-cell reconstitution after alpha-beta-depleted transplantation in children. Library preparation (for TCRbeta) was performed with unique molecular identifiers. MiXCR was run by TCRdb on the PCR reads, yielding one entry per CDR3 protein. The sample consists of hundreds of thousands of distinct CDR3 sequences, roughly 16% of them appearing once. Sequenced here: PBMCs, mostly from graft donor cells, sampled 360 days after TCRalphabeta/CD19-depleted stem cell transplant. The receptors were sampled from a male patient aged 5 to 17 who had a stem cell transplant for acute lymphoblastic leukemia, so the T cells may come from the graft donor.

This clonotype was recorded at least ten times. This chain links TRBV5-1 with TRBJ2-1, with D perhaps TRBD2 (6 bases). V lost 7 bases and J lost 0, with 8 bases in between. CDR3 length equals 13 residues. Germline V lookup: CDR1 SGHRS, CDR2 YFSETQ. The CDR3 protein is CASRGISYNEQFF. DNA of the CDR3: TGCGCCAGCCGCGGGATCTCCTACAATGAGCAGTTCTTC.

This clonotype turned up a few times. This chain uses TRBV4-1 with TRBJ2-7; 11 positions match TRBD2. J gave up 2 bases and V 2 bases, and 14 bases lay outside the gene matches. The CDR3 spans 19 residues. Germline CDR1 and CDR2: MGHRA and YSYEKL. The CDR3 is CASSQWRIFSGRATYEQYF. CDR3 coding DNA: TGCGCCAGCAGCCAATGGCGGATCTTTAGCGGGAGGGCCACCTACGAGCAGTACTTC.

In regard to this clonotype: A read error may be the cause here, since a much bigger clone is one base away. The CDR3 does not end in the conserved phenylalanine or tryptophan, so this is likely a read error. The J gene is TRBJ1-1, the V gene TRBV20-1; 9 bases map to TRBD1. The J segment lost 4 bases and the V segment lost 6 bases, leaving 6 bases of the junction unmatched. CDR3 length: 13 residues. Germline assignment: CDR1 DFQATT and CDR2 SNEGSKA (reference sequence). The CDR3 sequence is CSAGTGLGTEAFY. CDR3 nucleotide sequence: TGCAGTGCCGGGACAGGGTTAGGCACTGAAGCTTTCTAT.

This clonotype was recorded many times. CDR3 region: CASMGFRDRAYEQYF. CDR3 bases: TGTGCCAGCATGGGATTCCGGGACAGGGCCTACGAGCAGTACTTC. The V call is TRBV6-5, the J call TRBJ2-7, with 9 bases lining up with TRBD1. Germline trimming cut 7 bases from V and 2 bases from J; bases unmatched to any gene: 9. From germline, CDR1 is MNHEY and CDR2 SVGAGI. The CDR3 length is 15 residues.

The V gene is TRBV30, the J gene TRBJ2-5, with D perhaps matching TRBD2 (6 bases). V gave up 5 bases and J gave up 4 bases, with 14 bases separating them. Germline CDR1 and CDR2: GTSNPN and SVGIG (reference sequence). CDR3 length equals 13 residues. CDR3 nucleotides: TGTGCCTGGGGCGGGACCAGGCTAGAGACCCAGTACTTC. The encoded protein is CAWGGTRLETQYF.

Comments on this clonotype: A clone one base away is much larger, so this may be a read error. Because the CDR3 is missing its conserved closing phenylalanine or tryptophan, this is likely a read error. The J gene is TRBJ2-7, the V gene TRBV20-1; D ambiguous. V was trimmed by 3 bases and J by 1 base, leaving 16 bases between them. Germline-derived CDR1 and CDR2 are DFQATT and SNEGSKA (reference sequence). CDR3 length: 15 amino acids. The CDR3 here is CSARGPRAVSYEQYL. The CDR3 coding sequence is TGCAGTGCTAGGGGCCCCCGCGCGGTTTCCTACGAGCAGTACCTC.

V gene TRBV27 combines with J gene TRBJ2-7, with 7 bases lining up with TRBD1. Per the germline V gene, CDR1 is MNHEY and CDR2 is SMNVEV (reference sequence). Trimming cost V 8 bases and J 4 bases; bases outside gene matches: 20. The CDR3 runs 17 residues. CDR3 sequence reads: CASGRKLPGQWHYEQYF. In DNA form, the CDR3 reads TGTGCCAGCGGACGTAAGCTGCCGGGACAGTGGCATTACGAGCAGTACTTC.

The chain employs TRBV25-1 and TRBJ2-7; 9 bases align to TRBD2. Germline CDR1 and CDR2: MGHDK and SYGVNS. Losses at the gene ends were 1 base for V and 2 bases for J; bases not matched to a gene: 3. The CDR3 spans 15 residues. The chain's CDR3 is CASSELGGRAYEQYF. The DNA for the CDR3 is TGTGCCAGCAGTGAATTGGGCGGGAGGGCCTACGAGCAGTACTTC.

This chain uses TRBV7-8 with TRBJ2-7; D might be TRBD1 (5 bases). V lost 1 base and J lost 0, with 19 bases in between. This CDR3 region has 18 residues. Germline values: CDR1 SGHVS, CDR2 FQNEAQ. This CDR3 is CASSLGRYLKDNSYEQYF. The CDR3 nucleotides are TGTGCCAGCAGCTTAGGTCGTTATCTTAAGGACAACTCCTACGAGCAGTACTTC.

J is TRBJ2-3 and V is TRBV4-2; TRBD2 aligns across 11 bases. This CDR3 region has 17 residues. From germline, CDR1 is LGHNA and CDR2 YNFKEQ. The J segment lost 1 base and the V segment lost 2 bases, leaving 5 bases of the junction unmatched. Here the CDR3 reads CASSQRTSGRGTDTQYF. CDR3 nucleotides: TGTGCCAGCAGCCAACGTACTAGCGGGAGAGGCACAGATACGCAGTATTTT.

In its sample, this clonotype was seen a few times. The rearrangement joins TRBV5-8 to TRBJ1-2, with a tentative D call TRBD1 (5 bases). The CDR3 spans 14 residues. The germline CDR1 and CDR2 sequences are SGHTS and YDEGEE. V was shortened by 3 bases and J by 1 base, with 10 bases between the two germline ends. The CDR3 DNA sequence: TGTGCCAGCAGCTACAGGCCCCTTAACTATGGCTACACCTTC. It encodes CASSYRPLNYGYTF.

The rearrangement links TRBV7-8 to TRBJ2-1; TRBD1 matches at 9 bases. The CDR3 consists of 15 residues. The junction had 14 bases not matched to a gene; V was cut back by 1 base and J by 16 bases. CDR1 and CDR2 from the germline V gene are SGHVS and FQNEAQ. The CDR3 is CASSLGVGTGPEFFF. The DNA for the CDR3 is TGTGCCAGCAGCTTAGGGGTGGGGACAGGGCCTGAGTTCTTCTTC.

This clonotype was counted between two and nine times. This chain links TRBV12-3 or TRBV12-4 with TRBJ1-3, with D uncertain. There are 13 residues in the CDR3. Trimming removed 3 bases from V and 2 bases from J, with 5 bases in between. CDR3 DNA sequence: TGTGCCAGCAGTTTCATCACTGGAAACACCATATATTTT. This translates into CASSFITGNTIYF.

This chain connects TRBV4-1 to TRBJ2-1, with D hard to call. Germline V gene lookup returns CDR1 MGHRA and CDR2 YSYEKL. This CDR3 contains 15 residues. V dropped 4 bases and J dropped 8 bases, with 18 bases sitting between them. Here the CDR3 reads CASSLPGFPADEQFF. The DNA for the CDR3 is TGCGCCAGCAGCCTCCCGGGCTTTCCGGCCGATGAGCAGTTCTTC.

The chain employs TRBV6-6 and TRBJ1-1; no clear D gene. V dropped 6 bases and J dropped 5 bases, with 10 bases sitting between them. Looked up from germline, CDR1 is MNHNY and CDR2 is SVGAGI (reference sequence). This CDR3 is 12 amino acids long. CDR3 DNA sequence: TGTGCCAGCAGAGATCCCACGACTGAAGCTTTCTTT. It encodes CASRDPTTEAFF.

This clonotype was seen a handful of times. The chain employs TRBV11-2 and TRBJ1-2; D is perhaps TRBD1 (5 bases). CDR1 and CDR2 from the germline V gene are SGHAT and FQNNGV. The CDR3 extends over 15 amino acids. The germline V and J ends were trimmed by 5 bases and 4 bases, with 17 bases remaining between them. The chain's CDR3 is CASSPRTSWGYGYTF. In DNA form, the CDR3 reads TGTGCCAGCAGCCCTCGGACATCTTGGGGCTATGGCTACACCTTC.

This clonotype appeared a few times. The V and J genes are TRBV5-1 and TRBJ1-4; a possible D gene is TRBD1 (5 bases). The CDR3 totals 16 residues. V gave up 2 bases and J gave up 7 bases, with 18 bases separating them. CDR1 and CDR2 (germline): SGHRS, YFSETQ. This CDR3 is CASSLLRRQGGEKLFF. The CDR3 DNA reads as TGCGCCAGCAGCTTACTCCGTCGGCAGGGCGGTGAAAAACTGTTTTTT.

In DNA form, the CDR3 reads TGCAGTCCATGTACCGGGGAGCTGTTTTTT. Its translation: CSPCTGELFF. The rearrangement joins TRBV20-1 to TRBJ2-2, with D hard to call. CDR3 length equals 10 residues. CDR1 is DFQATT and CDR2 is SNEGSKA in the germline V gene (reference sequence). Between the trimmed V and J ends, which lost 8 bases and 5 bases, there was a span of 6 bases.

The rearrangement joins TRBV5-1 to TRBJ2-1, with 12 bases fitting TRBD2. The V and J ends lost 0 bases and 6 bases, in that order; junction bases with no gene match: 7. Germline CDR1 SGHRS, CDR2 YFSETQ. This CDR3 is 17 amino acids long. This chain's CDR3 is CASSLGALAGGLNEQFF. Written as DNA, the CDR3 is TGCGCCAGCAGCTTGGGGGCACTAGCGGGAGGCCTCAATGAGCAGTTCTTC.

This clonotype was counted between two and nine times. This chain links TRBV5-1 with TRBJ2-1, with TRBD1 identical over 10 bases. This CDR3 contains 14 residues. CDR1 and CDR2 (germline): SGHRS, YFSETQ. After removal of 5 bases from V and 6 bases from J, the junction contained 5 bases not matched to a gene. CDR3 sequence (DNA): TGCGCCAGCAGTTGGACAGGGGGTTCCAATGAGCAGTTCTTC. Translated: CASSWTGGSNEQFF. The variable domain in full, completed from reference TRBV5-1 and TRBJ2-1, reads KAGVTQTPRYLIKTRGQQVTLSCSPISGHRSVSWYQQTPGQGLQFLFEYFSETQRNKGNFPGRFSGRQFSNSRSEMNVSTLELGDSALYLCASSWTGGSNEQFFGPGTRLTVL.

This clonotype was recorded a few times. The rearrangement uses TRBV5-1 and TRBJ2-2; TRBD1 matches 11 bases. The CDR3 has 17 amino acids. After removal of 3 bases from V and 6 bases from J, the junction contained 10 bases not matched to a gene. From germline, CDR1 is SGHRS and CDR2 YFSETQ. CDR3 protein: CASSWDRGSLVSGELFF. The CDR3 region has the DNA TGCGCCAGCAGCTGGGACAGGGGGTCCTTGGTGTCCGGGGAGCTGTTTTTT.

This clonotype has more than one count but fewer than ten. The chain uses TRBV29-1 and TRBJ1-2; 7 bases map to TRBD1. The CDR3 is 15 residues long. CDR1 and CDR2 (germline): SQVTM, ANQGSEA. The ends lost 1 base at V and 2 bases at J; junction bases unmatched: 7. CDR3 DNA sequence: TGCAGCGTTGAAGTAGAGGACAGGCTCAACTATGGCTACACCTTC. Its protein is CSVEVEDRLNYGYTF.

This clonotype was counted between two and nine times. The gene calls are TRBV27 and TRBJ2-2, with D hard to call. The CDR3 sequence is 15 residues long. V shed 4 bases and J shed 3 bases, with 12 bases lying between them. The germline V gene has CDR1 MNHEY and CDR2 SMNVEV (reference sequence). The CDR3 spells CASSSGITYTGELFF. The CDR3 coding sequence is TGTGCCAGCAGTTCTGGTATCACATACACCGGGGAGCTGTTTTTT.

The rearrangement links TRBV4-2 to TRBJ1-2; D possibly corresponds to TRBD1 (6 bases). This CDR3 has 14 amino acids. Germline V lookup: CDR1 LGHNA, CDR2 YNFKEQ. V dropped 0 bases and J dropped 8 bases, with 13 bases sitting between them. CDR3 amino acids: CASSQDRGHWGYTF. The CDR3 DNA reads TGTGCCAGCAGCCAAGATCGGGGGCATTGGGGCTACACCTTC.

The chain has TRBV15 and TRBJ1-5; 7 bases are shared with TRBD1. The CDR3 is 15 residues long. Trimming at V came to 10 bases and at J to 3 bases, leaving 12 bases not matched to a gene. In germline, CDR1 is LNHNV, CDR2 YYDKDF (reference sequence). The CDR3 is CAIKNTGDFNQPQHF. CDR3 nucleotides: TGTGCCATCAAAAATACAGGGGACTTCAATCAGCCCCAGCATTTT.

This clonotype has ten or more counts. The V gene is TRBV12-3 or TRBV12-4, the J gene TRBJ2-1; the D is unclear. The CDR3 contains 14 residues. Trimming removed 2 bases at V and 0 bases at J, with 5 bases between. The CDR3, as DNA: TGTGCCAGCAGTTTACATAGCTCCTACAATGAGCAGTTCTTC. Translation: CASSLHSSYNEQFF.

This chain connects TRBV12-3 or TRBV12-4 to TRBJ1-3; D gene uncertain. This CDR3 comprises 15 residues. Trimming took 5 bases from V and 0 from J, leaving 11 bases between them. CDR3 amino acids: CASSKIWSSGNTIYF. The CDR3 DNA follows: TGTGCCAGCAGTAAAATCTGGAGCTCTGGAAACACCATATATTTT.

This clonotype has only a few counts. The CDR3 is CASSFRDRGRSETQYF. As DNA, the CDR3 is TGCGCCAGCAGCTTCCGGGACAGGGGACGTTCGGAGACCCAGTACTTC. The genes are TRBV5-1 and TRBJ2-5; 10 bases are shared with TRBD1. V was clipped by 2 bases and J by 5 bases; unmatched bases: 9. This CDR3 comprises 16 residues. Germline V CDR1 and CDR2: SGHRS, YFSETQ.